Listed below are T cell receptor beta chains from one sample, sequenced in a study of blood T cell repertoires in COVID-19. Assay used: immunoSEQ multiplex PCR; TCRdb lists only in-frame clones, some missing. Altogether some 60,000 clones are present, about 76% being singletons, with the ten largest covering under 35%. The sample comprised peripheral blood. Every receptor here comes from a human donor in a cohort sampled during active COVID-19. CDR3s include the opening cysteine and the closing phenylalanine or tryptophan. A D gene is named only where the DNA matches it firmly. Rows give clone size only sometimes, using once, few, many, or a class for an expanded clone.

v_gene	j_gene	abundance	d_gene	CDR3aa	CDR3nt
TRBV7-8	TRBJ1-3	NA	NA	CASSLGNGAAGNTIYF	TGTGCCAGCAGCTTAGGAAATGGGGCGGCTGGAAACACCATATATTTT
TRBV28	TRBJ1-2	NA	TRBD1	CASRRTGTVTNYGYTF	TGTGCCAGCAGACGAACCGGGACAGTCACTAACTATGGCTACACCTTC
TRBV18	TRBJ1-1	NA	TRBD1	CASSHRGATEAFF	TGTGCCAGCTCACACAGGGGCGCCACTGAAGCTTTCTTT
TRBV5-4	TRBJ1-6	NA	NA	CASSSQGNSPLHF	TGTGCCAGCAGCTCACAGGGAAATTCACCCCTCCACTTT
TRBV7-9	TRBJ2-2	NA	TRBD2	CASSPRTSTGELFF	TGTGCCAGCAGCCCTCGGACTAGCACCGGGGAGCTGTTTTTT
TRBV5-1	TRBJ2-5	NA	TRBD2	CASSTSGLEETQYF	TGCGCCAGCAGCACCTCGGGACTAGAAGAGACCCAGTACTTC
TRBV19	TRBJ2-7	once	NA	CASGTTGAAYEQYF	TGTGCCAGTGGGACAACAGGAGCCGCCTACGAGCAGTACTTC
TRBV9	TRBJ1-5	NA	NA	CASSVGAANQPQHF	TGTGCCAGCAGCGTAGGTGCGGCAAATCAGCCCCAGCATTTT
TRBV5-6	TRBJ2-1	NA	NA	CASSLLGRERLF	TGTGCCAGCAGCTTGTTGGGACGGGAGCGACTCTTC
TRBV23-1	TRBJ1-4	NA	NA	CASSHSQANEKLFF	TGCGCCAGCAGTCATTCCCAGGCTAATGAAAAACTGTTTTTT
TRBV5-5	TRBJ1-3	NA	NA	CASSPGRRGNTIYF	TGTGCCAGCAGCCCGGGTCGCCGGGGAAACACCATATATTTT
TRBV6-5	TRBJ2-3	few	NA	CASSYSFVTPDTQYF	TGTGCCAGCAGTTACTCGTTTGTGACACCCGATACGCAGTATTTT
TRBV27	TRBJ1-5	NA	TRBD1	CASSIRQGKQPQHF	TGTGCCAGCAGTATACGACAGGGAAAACAGCCCCAGCATTTT
TRBV30	TRBJ1-5	NA	TRBD1	CAWGLGTGNQPQHF	TGTGCCTGGGGCCTCGGGACAGGCAATCAGCCCCAGCATTTT
TRBV5-3	TRBJ1-2	few	TRBD1	CARSLDRGGWGYTF	TGTGCCAGAAGCTTGGACAGGGGTGGTTGGGGCTACACCTTC
TRBV5-1	TRBJ2-7	NA	NA	CASSLGLTVGEQYF	TGCGCCAGCAGCTTAGGATTAACAGTTGGCGAGCAGTACTTC
TRBV19	TRBJ1-1	NA	TRBD1	CASRTDRGRTEAFF	TGTGCCAGTAGGACCGACAGGGGTAGGACTGAAGCTTTCTTT
TRBV3-1/TRBV3-2	TRBJ1-3	few	NA	CASSRTTSGNTIYF	TGTGCCAGCAGCCGGACAACCTCTGGAAACACCATATATTTT
TRBV5-1	TRBJ1-2	NA	NA	CASSDGTRGYTF	TGCGCCAGCAGCGATGGGACACGAGGCTACACCTTC
TRBV5-1	TRBJ2-7	many	TRBD1	CASSLNGQGSSYEQYF	TGCGCCAGCAGCTTGAATGGACAGGGGAGCTCCTACGAGCAGTACTTC
TRBV3-1/TRBV3-2	TRBJ1-4	NA	NA	CASSSGRGEKLFF	TGTGCCAGCAGTTCCGGCCGGGGGGAAAAACTGTTTTTT
TRBV24-1	TRBJ2-2	NA	NA	CATSDLGGGANTGELFF	TGTGCCACCAGTGATTTGGGAGGGGGCGCGAACACCGGGGAGCTGTTTTTT
TRBV5-6	TRBJ1-5	NA	NA	CASSWGPDSNQPQHF	TGTGCCAGCAGCTGGGGGCCGGACAGCAATCAGCCCCAGCATTTT
TRBV10-2	TRBJ2-1	NA	NA	CASSEAGTYNEQFF	TGCGCCAGCAGTGAGGCGGGGACCTACAATGAGCAGTTCTTC
TRBV18	TRBJ2-3	NA	NA	CASSPQKGEEYF	TGTGCCAGCTCACCACAGAAGGGGGAAGAGTATTTT
TRBV5-6	TRBJ1-6	NA	NA	CASSLYGPPNSPLHF	TGTGCCAGCAGCTTGTATGGGCCCCCTAATTCACCCCTCCACTTT
TRBV7-8	TRBJ1-2	NA	NA	CASSSSGRGDYGYTF	TGTGCCAGCAGCTCCTCCGGGCGGGGTGACTATGGCTACACCTTC
TRBV6-4	TRBJ2-1	NA	TRBD1	CASSGGTGGGQFF	TGTGCCAGCAGTGGCGGGACAGGGGGAGGGCAGTTCTTC
TRBV5-8	TRBJ2-1	many	TRBD2	CASSFLAGGLEFEQFF	TGTGCCAGCAGCTTCCTAGCGGGGGGGCTCGAATTTGAGCAGTTCTTC
TRBV19	TRBJ2-7	few	TRBD1	CASSASTGQGYEQYF	TGTGCCAGTAGTGCGTCCACGGGACAGGGCTACGAGCAGTACTTC
TRBV28	TRBJ2-7	NA	NA	CASRDSGYPYEQYF	TGTGCCAGCAGAGACTCAGGGTATCCCTACGAGCAGTACTTC
TRBV6-6	TRBJ1-4	NA	NA	CASSFRGFATNEKLFF	TGTGCCAGCAGTTTCCGCGGATTTGCAACTAATGAAAAACTGTTTTTT
TRBV18	TRBJ2-7	NA	TRBD1	CASSGGTGFYEQYF	TGTGCCAGCTCAGGGGGGACAGGGTTCTACGAGCAGTACTTC
TRBV7-2	TRBJ2-3	NA	NA	CASSSRVPAQYF	TGTGCCAGCAGCTCGCGGGTTCCCGCGCAGTATTTT
TRBV5-4	TRBJ1-2	few	TRBD1	CASSLDRDYGYTF	TGTGCCAGCAGCCTAGACAGGGACTATGGCTACACCTTC
TRBV18	TRBJ1-1	NA	NA	CASSPNAGESEAFF	TGTGCCAGCTCACCCAATGCGGGGGAATCTGAAGCTTTCTTT
TRBV11-3	TRBJ1-6	NA	TRBD1	CANDRDSSPLHF	TGTGCCAATGACAGGGATAGTTCACCCCTCCACTTT